A single sample gave rise to the 18 T cell receptor beta chains below, sequenced in a study of tumor-infiltrating lymphocytes in primary liver carcinoma. Unsorted whole blood yielded the blood RNA, and germline DNA was also extracted. With 500 ng total RNA as template and a constant-region primer, TCR beta cDNA was made. ARM-PCR, slightly modified, supplied the TCR beta libraries through three nested multiplex PCR rounds. In the first two PCR rounds, TRBV1-TRBV30 forward primers were paired with a C-beta reverse primer, and each round lasted 10 cycles. One entry per CDR3 protein results from TCRdb running MiXCR on the multiplex PCR reads. The sample lists 300,000 to 400,000 distinct CDR3 sequences; approximately 65% were seen once. Sequenced sample: peripheral blood. These receptors were taken from a man between 35 and 55 years old with primary liver carcinoma and hepatitis B virus infection.

This clonotype was counted ten times or more. The rearrangement uses TRBV6-6 and TRBJ2-3; 8 bases map to TRBD1. The ends lost 5 bases at V and 0 bases at J; junction bases unmatched: 10. The CDR3 runs 17 residues. Germline V lookup: CDR1 MNHNY, CDR2 SVGAGI (reference sequence). The CDR3 here is CASSRRTGQLSTDTQYF. The CDR3 nucleotides read TGTGCCAGCAGTAGGAGGACAGGGCAATTAAGCACAGATACGCAGTATTTT.

This clonotype was seen ten or more times. V gene TRBV12-3 or TRBV12-4 combines with J gene TRBJ1-4; possible D gene TRBD1, 6 bases. The length of the CDR3 is 12 residues. Trimming took off 5 bases at V and 8 bases at J, with 9 bases between the two ends. This CDR3 is CASSPDREKLFF. Written as DNA, the CDR3 is TGTGCCAGCAGTCCTGACAGGGAAAAACTGTTTTTT.

The chain joins TRBV11-2 to TRBJ2-7, with a tentative D call TRBD1 (6 bases). The CDR3 consists of 15 residues. Germline CDR1 SGHAT, CDR2 FQNNGV. Trimming took 2 bases from V and 8 from J, leaving 19 bases between them. The CDR3 loop is CASSLTPRTEEQQYF. The CDR3 region has the DNA TGTGCCAGCAGCTTAACCCCCCGGACAGAGGAGCAGCAGTACTTC.

This clonotype was counted ten times or more. This chain connects TRBV4-3 to TRBJ2-1, with D tentatively TRBD2 (5 bases). Trimming cost V 1 base and J 8 bases, with 15 bases left between them. Germline V gene data show CDR1 as LGHNA and CDR2 as YSLEER. The CDR3 has 15 residues. The CDR3 spells CASSQAKTSYHEQFF. In DNA form, the CDR3 reads TGCGCCAGCAGCCAAGCCAAAACTAGTTATCATGAGCAGTTCTTC.

The table lists this clonotype with a count of one. One end of the junction varies from germline; a read error may be responsible. The chain joins TRBV11-2 to TRBJ2-2; D is possibly TRBD2 (5 bases). Per the germline V gene, CDR1 is SGHAT and CDR2 is FQNNGV. The CDR3 consists of 14 residues. The CDR3 sequence: CASSLNLPAWELVF. CDR3 bases: TGTGCCAGCAGCTTAAACTTGCCCGCCTGGGAGCTGGTTTTT.

Note on this clonotype: Mismatch with germline at one junction end may stem from a read error. CDR3 coding DNA: TGTCCCAGCAGCTTTCCCTGTACTAGCGGGACCAAAAACATTCAGTATTTC. Its translation is CPSSFPCTSGTKNIQYF. The chain uses TRBV11-1 and TRBJ2-4, with TRBD2 matching over 10 bases. This CDR3 contains 17 residues. In germline, CDR1 is SGHAT, CDR2 FQDESV (reference sequence).

This clonotype was seen at least ten times. The V call is TRBV7-8, the J call TRBJ2-1; TRBD2 is a possible D gene (6 bases). Looked up from germline, CDR1 is SGHVS and CDR2 is FQNEAQ. This CDR3 spans 13 amino acids. V was trimmed by 3 bases and J by 6 bases, leaving 9 bases between them. In nucleotides, the CDR3 is TGTGCCAGCAGCTTCACCGGGAGCAATGAGCAGTTCTTC. Its protein product is CASSFTGSNEQFF.

Worth noting for this clonotype: The junction does not match germline at one end; this may be a read error. V usage is TRBV11-2 and J usage is TRBJ2-4; D possibly corresponds to TRBD2 (6 bases). CDR3 length: 14 amino acids. Germline-derived CDR1 and CDR2 are SGHAT and FQNNGV. Written as DNA, the CDR3 is TGTGCCAGTTTGGGGGGTCTAGCCAAAAACACTCAGTACTTC. Encoded protein: CASLGGLAKNTQYF.

Comments on this clonotype: This may arise from a read error, as a much more abundant clone is one base away. The V and J genes are TRBV10-3 and TRBJ2-7, with D perhaps TRBD2 (6 bases). Germline V gene sequence: CDR1 ENHRY, CDR2 SYGVKD. The CDR3 spans 13 residues. CDR3 sequence reads: CAIRIDSRDEQHF. The CDR3 DNA is TGTGCCATCAGAATAGACTCGCGGGACGAGCAGCACTTC.

This clonotype was seen ten or more times. The chain uses TRBV6-5 and TRBJ1-2, with 9 bases that match TRBD1. The CDR3 runs to 15 residues. CDR1 is MNHEY, CDR2 SVGAGI, per germline. Trimming removed 4 bases from V and 4 bases from J; junction bases left unmatched: 7. The CDR3 DNA reads TGTGCCAGCAGTTCAGAGGACAGGGGTGGCTATGGCTACACCTTC. It translates to CASSSEDRGGYGYTF.

Comments on this clonotype: Since a much larger clone is just one base distant, this may be a read error. The chain couples TRBV4-3 to TRBJ1-2; D possibly corresponds to TRBD1 (5 bases). CDR1 and CDR2 from the germline V gene are LGHNA and YSLEER. The CDR3 contains 15 residues. The CDR3 DNA is TGCGCCAGCAGCCCGGGGACGCGAGCTAACTATGGCTACATCTTC. Its translation: CASSPGTRANYGYIF.

Note on this clonotype: At one end, the junction sequence differs from germline, possibly due to a read error. The genes are TRBV11-2 and TRBJ2-1; possibly TRBD2 for D (5 bases). The CDR3 is made up of 12 amino acids. The germline gives CDR1 SGHAT, CDR2 FQNNGV. The CDR3 region is CASSLGGEVQHF. CDR3 bases: TGTGCCAGCAGCTTAGGGGGAGAAGTTCAGCATTTC.

This clonotype was counted at least ten times. The V and J genes are TRBV6-5 and TRBJ2-1, with no clear D. CDR1 and CDR2 from the germline V gene are MNHEY and SVGAGI. The CDR3 contains 13 residues. Trimming took off 7 bases at V and 8 bases at J, with 15 bases between the two ends. CDR3 amino acids: CASKNPPAYEQFF. In nucleotides, the CDR3 is TGTGCCAGCAAGAACCCCCCCGCCTATGAGCAGTTCTTC.

A remark on this clonotype: One end of the junction does not line up with germline, which may come from a read error. This sequence joins TRBV11-2 and TRBJ2-1, with 11 bases aligning to TRBD2. This CDR3 spans 18 amino acids. Per the germline V gene, CDR1 is SGHAT and CDR2 is FQNNGV. CDR3 amino acids: CANSLEGTSGGLLDEQFF. Here the CDR3 DNA reads TGTGCCAACAGCTTGGAAGGGACTAGCGGAGGCCTTCTGGATGAGCAGTTCTTC.

As regards this clonotype: The conserved final phenylalanine or tryptophan is absent from the CDR3, which likely points to a read error. J is TRBJ1-2 and V is TRBV6-1; D is undetermined. The CDR3 runs 16 residues. Germline V lookup: CDR1 MNHNS, CDR2 SASEGT. V lost 0 bases and J lost 4, with 15 bases in between. The CDR3 sequence is CASSEALQGPFYGYTV. CDR3 DNA sequence: TGTGCCAGCAGTGAAGCGCTTCAAGGGCCCTTCTATGGCTACACCGTC.

V is TRBV5-4 and J is TRBJ1-2; tentatively, D is TRBD1 (6 bases). Trimming shortened V by 1 base and J by 8 bases, and 15 bases separated the two germline ends. Germline V gene data show CDR1 as SGHNT and CDR2 as YYREEE (reference sequence). The CDR3 runs 14 residues. The CDR3, as DNA: TGTGCCAGCAGCTTGAGGAGGGGGGTGGACGGCTACACCTTC. Protein: CASSLRRGVDGYTF.

As for this clonotype: This could be a read error, since a much larger clone is one nucleotide away. This chain uses TRBV6-2 or TRBV6-3 with TRBJ2-1; no clear D gene. Germline loops: CDR1 MNHEY, CDR2 SVGEGT. V shed 5 bases and J shed 9 bases, with 14 bases lying between them. This CDR3 is built from 13 residues. The CDR3 here is CASSKTDCREQFF. The CDR3 coding sequence is TGTGCCAGCAGTAAGACCGACTGCCGTGAGCAGTTCTTC.

About this clonotype: Mismatch with germline at one junction end may stem from a read error. The chain couples TRBV12-3 or TRBV12-4 to TRBJ2-7; 7 bases match TRBD1. This CDR3 is built from 13 residues. The CDR3, as DNA: TGTGCCAGCAGCCCTAAGGGACAGAACGAGCGGTACTTC. The encoded protein is CASSPKGQNERYF.